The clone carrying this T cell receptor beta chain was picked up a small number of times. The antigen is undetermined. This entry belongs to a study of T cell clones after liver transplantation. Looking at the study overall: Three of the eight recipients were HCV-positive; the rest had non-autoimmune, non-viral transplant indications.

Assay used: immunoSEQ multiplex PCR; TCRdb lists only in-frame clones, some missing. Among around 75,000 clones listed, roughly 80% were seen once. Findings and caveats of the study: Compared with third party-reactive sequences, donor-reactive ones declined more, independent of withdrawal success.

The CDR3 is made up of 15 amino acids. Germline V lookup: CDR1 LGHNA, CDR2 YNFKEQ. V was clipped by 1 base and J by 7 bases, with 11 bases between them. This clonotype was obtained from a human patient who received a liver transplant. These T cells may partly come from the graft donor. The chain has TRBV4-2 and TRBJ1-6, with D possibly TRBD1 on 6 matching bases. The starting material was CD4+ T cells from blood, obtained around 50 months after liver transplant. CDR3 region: CASSQVLQGNSPLHF. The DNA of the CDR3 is TGTGCCAGCAGCCAAGTTCTCCAGGGGAATTCACCCCTCCACTTT.